This TCR beta chain was recorded in a study of human T cells and chemical hapten exposure. Time point noted: patch test 1, 2 weeks after DPC sensitization. Regarding treatment: therapeutic diphenylcyclopropenone sensitization with weekly scalp DPC. The germline V gene has CDR1 MDHEN and CDR2 SYDVKM. V was trimmed by 7 bases and J by 2 bases, leaving 9 bases between them. The CDR3 consists of 12 residues. TCRdb called the RACE reads again in MiXCR, with one record for every CDR3 protein. This sample carries 380,000 or so distinct CDR3 sequences, 4% to 5.5% of them seen once, and the ten largest clones take approximately 2.5%.

Sample: whole blood, taken in connection with sensitization to the hapten diphenylcyclopropenone (DPC). The source of this sequence is a woman aged 45-59 years with alopecia areata. Some clones in this sample may be carry-over from other donors' samples. V and J are TRBV28 and TRBJ2-7; a possible D gene is TRBD2 (5 bases). CDR3: CASNEGAYEQYF. Written as DNA, the CDR3 is TGTGCCAGCAACGAGGGAGCCTACGAGCAGTACTTC.